This T cell receptor (beta chain) was recorded in a study of T cell responses to AZD1222 COVID-19 vaccine. Overall study results and limits: Sampled repertoires all dated from after the peak T cell response. Among the donors, most were white British and more were female, and clonal diversity was possibly underestimated. Following two doses of AZD1222, Spike-specific TCR breadth and depth rose.

Regarding this clone: Its antigen is undetermined.

Generated by immunoSEQ multiplex PCR, the TCRdb table keeps only in-frame clones and is missing some. This table holds approximately 100,000 clones, roughly 87% found once. Sequencing was performed on peripheral blood, taken on day 0 of AZD1222 vaccination. The source of this sequence is an adult in good health.

The CDR3 DNA is TGCGCCAGCAGCCAACTTAGTTGGCGAGGCAATCAGCCCCAGCATTTT. Translation gives CASSQLSWRGNQPQHF. The rearrangement links TRBV4-1 to TRBJ1-5; D not certain. CDR1 is MGHRA and CDR2 is YSYEKL in the germline V gene. This CDR3 has 16 residues. Trimming stripped 2 bases from V and 2 bases from J, with 13 bases between.